Listed here are 10 T cell receptor beta chains from one sample, sequenced in a study of cytomegalovirus exposure and HLA in healthy donors. Profiled with immunoSEQ multiplex PCR; TCRdb holds only in-frame clones, not every one. This sample has about 280,000 clones; approximately 90% occur once, and the top ten carry approximately 0.88%. The sample was PBMCs. The source is a woman aged 18-29 years in good health and CMV-seronegative.

The DNA of the CDR3 is TGTGCCAGCAGCACCAGTCGAAGCTCCTACAATGAGCAGTTCTTC. This encodes CASSTSRSSYNEQFF. The gene calls are TRBV7-7 and TRBJ2-1; no definite D call. The CDR3 spans 15 residues. From germline, CDR1 is SSHAT and CDR2 FNYEAQ (reference sequence). V was cut by 5 bases and J by 0 bases, with 11 bases left in between.

For this clone: The junction departs from the called germline gene at one end, perhaps through a read error. The rearrangement joins TRBV28 to TRBJ1-2; D may be TRBD1 (5 bases). In germline, CDR1 is MDHEN, CDR2 SYDVKM. This CDR3 is 13 amino acids long. This CDR3 reads CASSSAGWRGTGF. The CDR3 bases are TGTGCCAGCAGCTCCGCTGGTTGGAGGGGAACGGGGTTC.

V is TRBV6-5 and J is TRBJ2-7, with 7 bases lining up with TRBD2. The CDR3 spans 16 residues. CDR1 is MNHEY, CDR2 SVGAGI, per germline. The V segment lost 0 bases and the J segment 0 bases; nucleotides outside the gene matches: 5. Here the CDR3 reads CASSYSMRESSYEQYF. CDR3 in DNA: TGTGCCAGCAGTTACTCGATGCGGGAGAGCTCCTACGAGCAGTACTTC.

The chain carries TRBV5-1 and TRBJ1-2, with 10 positions matching TRBD1. This CDR3 has 14 amino acids. Germline V gene sequence: CDR1 SGHRS, CDR2 YFSETQ. The trim removed 2 bases at V and 7 bases at J, leaving 5 bases unmatched. Written as DNA, the CDR3 is TGCGCCAGCAGCTTAGGGACAGGGGACCGTGGCTACACCTTC. Translation gives CASSLGTGDRGYTF.

This clone has just a few counts. The chain joins TRBV2 to TRBJ1-1, with D perhaps TRBD1 (5 bases). Per the germline V gene, CDR1 is SNHLY and CDR2 is FYNNEI. V lost 6 bases, J lost 11 bases, and 16 bases lay in between. The CDR3 consists of 12 residues. For the CDR3, the DNA is TGTGCCAGCAGAGACCAGGGTGTCAGGGCTTTCTTT. Translating it yields CASRDQGVRAFF. The full variable domain, completed using reference TRBV2 and TRBJ1-1, is EPEVTQTPSHQVTQMGQEVILRCVPISNHLYFYWYRQILGQKVEFLVSFYNNEISEKSEIFDDQFSVERPDGSNFTLKIRSTKLEDSAMYFCASRDQGVRAFFGQGTRLTVV.

This clone was seen only a few times. This chain uses TRBV14 with TRBJ2-7, with 8 positions matching TRBD1. V trimming: 5 bases; J trimming: 2 bases; junction bases outside the gene matches: 5. This CDR3 is 14 amino acids long. Germline loops: CDR1 SGHDN, CDR2 FVKESK. The CDR3 bases are TGTGCCAGCAGCTCAGGGACAGGCCCCTACGAGCAGTACTTC. As protein: CASSSGTGPYEQYF.

The chain has TRBV28 and TRBJ1-2; D remains unclear. The ends were cut back, 5 bases at V and 8 bases at J, with 24 bases in the middle. The CDR3 loop spans 16 amino acids. Per the germline V gene, CDR1 is MDHEN and CDR2 is SYDVKM. The CDR3 loop is CASSPYRLGPRGGYTF. The CDR3 region has the DNA TGTGCCAGCAGTCCTTACCGACTCGGGCCACGAGGGGGCTACACCTTC.

The CDR3 here is CASSQVVAGGDRETQYF. In DNA, the CDR3 is TGCGCCAGCAGCCAAGTAGTAGCGGGAGGAGATCGAGAGACCCAGTACTTC. The V and J genes are TRBV4-1 and TRBJ2-5; 10 bases map to TRBD2. The CDR3 runs to 17 residues. V lost 1 base and J lost 4; bases outside the gene matches: 9. CDR1 is MGHRA, CDR2 YSYEKL, per germline.

The genes are TRBV30 and TRBJ2-7, with 9 bases fitting TRBD1. Germline V lookup: CDR1 GTSNPN, CDR2 SVGIG (reference sequence). With 3 bases clipped from V and 2 bases from J, the junction kept 2 bases outside the gene matches. CDR3 length: 13 residues. CDR3 region: CAWRDRGAYEQYF. DNA of the CDR3: TGTGCCTGGAGGGACAGGGGAGCCTACGAGCAGTACTTC.

The CDR3 DNA reads as TGCGCCAGCAGCTTGGCCTACTCTATGCGGGAGGGCCGTATTTCGGATACGCAGTATTTT. Amino acids: CASSLAYSMREGRISDTQYF. The J gene is TRBJ2-3, the V gene TRBV5-1; 9 nucleotides align to TRBD2. Germline assignment: CDR1 SGHRS and CDR2 YFSETQ. This CDR3 contains 20 residues. Germline trimming cut 0 bases from V and 6 bases from J; bases unmatched to any gene: 20.